The clone carrying this T cell receptor (beta chain) was observed at least ten times. Its antigen remains unidentified. These data come from a study of T cell repertoires in cytomegalovirus infection. Whole-study findings and limits: Ex vivo, HLA-C-restricted CMV-specific TCR beta clonotypes prevailed over the rest of the response. Adding up the frequency of public TCR beta families identified people who carried CMV plus the relevant HLA.

In TCRdb, the reads were re-called with MiXCR into one record per CDR3 protein. Here the sample spans under 200,000 distinct CDR3 sequences, 9.5% being singletons. The J segment lost 6 bases and the V segment lost 0 bases, leaving 10 bases of the junction unmatched. Germline assignment: CDR1 SGHVS and CDR2 FQNEAQ. This CDR3 is 17 amino acids long. The source of this sequence is a human donor in good health (CMV status not recorded). Some clones in this sample may be carry-over from other donors' samples. The V gene is TRBV7-8, the J gene TRBJ2-3; 9 bases match TRBD2. Sequenced: PBMCs. CDR3 residues: CASSLALLAGSGDTQYF. CDR3 nucleotide sequence: TGTGCCAGCAGCTTAGCGCTCCTAGCGGGGTCAGGGGATACGCAGTATTTT.